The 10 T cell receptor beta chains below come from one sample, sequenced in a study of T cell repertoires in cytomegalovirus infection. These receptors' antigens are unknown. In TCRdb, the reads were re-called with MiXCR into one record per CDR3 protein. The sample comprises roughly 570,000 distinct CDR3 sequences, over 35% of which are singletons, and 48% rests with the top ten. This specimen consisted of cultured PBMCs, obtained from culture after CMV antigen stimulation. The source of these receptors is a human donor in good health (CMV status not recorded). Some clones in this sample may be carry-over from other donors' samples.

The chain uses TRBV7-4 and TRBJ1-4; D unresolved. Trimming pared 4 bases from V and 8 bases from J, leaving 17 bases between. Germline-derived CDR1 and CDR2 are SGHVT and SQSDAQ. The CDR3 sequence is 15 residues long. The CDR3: CASSYGGGTAEKLFF. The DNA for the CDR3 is TGTGCCAGCAGCTACGGAGGCGGCACTGCCGAAAAACTGTTTTTT.

CDR3 nucleotide sequence: TGTGCCAGCAGCGATATTACAGGGTATTCACCCCTCCACTTT. Translated: CASSDITGYSPLHF. The chain is built from TRBV3-1 and TRBJ1-6; maybe TRBD1 (6 bases). This CDR3 comprises 14 residues. Germline loops: CDR1 LGHDT, CDR2 YNNKEL (reference sequence). V was cut by 5 bases and J by 8 bases, with 13 bases left in between. The full variable domain, in which reference TRBV3-1 and TRBJ1-6 provide the parts outside the CDR3, is DTAVSQTPKYLVTQMGNDKSIKCEQNLGHDTMYWYKQDSKKFLKIMFSYNNKELIINETVPNRFSPKSPDKAHLNLHINSLELGDSAVYFCASSDITGYSPLHFGNGTRLTVT.

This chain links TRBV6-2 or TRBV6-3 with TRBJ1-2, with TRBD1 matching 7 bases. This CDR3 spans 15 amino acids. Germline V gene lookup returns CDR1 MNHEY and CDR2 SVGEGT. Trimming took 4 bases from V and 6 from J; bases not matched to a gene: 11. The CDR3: CASSFGITGVNGYTF. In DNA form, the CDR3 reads TGTGCCAGCAGTTTCGGAATTACAGGGGTGAATGGCTACACCTTC.

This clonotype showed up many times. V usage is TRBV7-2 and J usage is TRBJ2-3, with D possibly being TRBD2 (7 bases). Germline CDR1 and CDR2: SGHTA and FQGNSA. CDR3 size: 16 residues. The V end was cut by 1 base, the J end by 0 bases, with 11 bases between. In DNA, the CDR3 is TGTGCCAGCAGCTTAGTTGCGGGGGCAAGCACAGATACGCAGTATTTT. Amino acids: CASSLVAGASTDTQYF.

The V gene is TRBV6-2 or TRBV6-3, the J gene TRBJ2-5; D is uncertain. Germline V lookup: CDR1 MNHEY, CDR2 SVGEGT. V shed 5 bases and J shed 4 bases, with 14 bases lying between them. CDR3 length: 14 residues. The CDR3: CASSIVRFRETQYF. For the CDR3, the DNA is TGTGCCAGCAGTATTGTGAGATTCAGAGAGACCCAGTACTTC.

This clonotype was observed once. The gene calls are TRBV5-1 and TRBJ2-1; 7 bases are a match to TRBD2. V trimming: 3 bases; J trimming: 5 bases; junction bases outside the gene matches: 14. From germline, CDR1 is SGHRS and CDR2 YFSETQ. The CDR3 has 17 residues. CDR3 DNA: TGCGCCAGCAGCTCATGGGGGGGGTTCTCTTCAAACAATGAGCAGTTCTTC. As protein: CASSSWGGFSSNNEQFF.

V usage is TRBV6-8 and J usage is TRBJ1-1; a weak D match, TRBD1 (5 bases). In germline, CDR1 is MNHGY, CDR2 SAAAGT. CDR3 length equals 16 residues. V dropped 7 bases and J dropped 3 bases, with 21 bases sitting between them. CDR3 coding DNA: TGTGCCAGCACCCGGTGGGGGAGGTCGAGGTACACTGAAGCTTTCTTT. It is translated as CASTRWGRSRYTEAFF.

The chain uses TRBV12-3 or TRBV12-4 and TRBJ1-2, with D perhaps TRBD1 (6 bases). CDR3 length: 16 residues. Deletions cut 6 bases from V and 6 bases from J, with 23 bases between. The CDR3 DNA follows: TGTGCCAGCAGCCCCCCAGGGCGGGGGCCCCTCCATGGCTACACCTTC. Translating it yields CASSPPGRGPLHGYTF.

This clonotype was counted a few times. Here the CDR3 DNA reads TGTGCCAGCAGCCCCGGGACTAGCGGGAACTCATACCAAGAGACCCAGTACTTC. Translated, it gives CASSPGTSGNSYQETQYF. V is TRBV5-5 and J is TRBJ2-5, with 13 bases lining up with TRBD2. CDR1 SGHKS and CDR2 YYEKEE come from the germline V gene (reference sequence). The CDR3 has 18 residues. J lost 0 bases, V lost 4 bases, and 9 bases had no gene match.

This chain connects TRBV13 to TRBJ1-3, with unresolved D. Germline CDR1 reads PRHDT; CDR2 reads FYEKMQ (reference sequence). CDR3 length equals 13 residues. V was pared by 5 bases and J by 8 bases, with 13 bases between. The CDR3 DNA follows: TGTGCCAGCAGCAACGGGCCCGGGGACACCATATATTTT. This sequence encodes CASSNGPGDTIYF.